The subject of this entry is one T cell receptor beta chain. Its antigen is as yet unknown. The sample comes from a study of monozygotic twins with inflammatory bowel disease. Study results and limitations: On the inverse Simpson index, IBD patients scored lower for TCRbeta diversity than healthy co-twins.

CDR1 is SQVTM, CDR2 ANQGSEA, per germline. The CDR3 runs to 13 residues. The team made cDNA by running eight separate reactions for each sample. Added by template switching were UMIs that each held a 6-nucleotide sample barcode. Nested amplification of TCRalpha and TCRbeta cDNA involved two PCRs of about 16 and 10 cycles. TCRdb processed the 5' RACE reads again and assigns one entry to each CDR3 protein, with no DNA. The sample totals roughly 320,000 distinct CDR3 sequences. V usage is TRBV29-1 and J usage is TRBJ2-7; TCRdb indicates TRBD1, and absent DNA this call remains unverified. This receptor was identified in a human donor with ulcerative colitis or Crohn's disease, or a healthy co-twin of an affected twin (not recorded which). The sequencing input was blood. The CDR3 loop is CSVEEGGRYEQYF.